This TCR beta chain was identified in a study of blood T cell repertoires in COVID-19. Overall study: Spain, Italy and the United States supplied samples that represented acute and convalescent COVID-19. Sources were T cells, B-cell-depleted T cells, or PBMCs; the material itself was cDNA or gDNA.

Study processing details: Estimation of nucleated cell counts relied on the amplification of reference gene primers. Repertoires were generated with immunoSEQ multiplex PCR, while TCRdb's copy carries only in-frame clones and drops some. D and trimming were read from the DNA, whereas the V and J calls and clone size are those reported in that table. Of some 150,000 clones listed, roughly 85% are singletons. The sequenced material came from peripheral blood. This clonotype originated in a human donor with acute or convalescent COVID-19. The donor label of this sample is uncertain.

The DNA for the CDR3 is TGTGCCAGCAGCTCGAGGACTAGCGGGGGGGCCGAGGCAGATACGCAGTATTTT. Protein sequence: CASSSRTSGGAEADTQYF. The chain recombines TRBV7-3 with TRBJ2-3, with 15 bases identical to TRBD2. After removal of 4 bases from V and 4 bases from J, the junction contained 9 bases not matched to a gene. There are 18 residues in the CDR3. Germline V gene lookup returns CDR1 SGHTA and CDR2 FQGTGA.